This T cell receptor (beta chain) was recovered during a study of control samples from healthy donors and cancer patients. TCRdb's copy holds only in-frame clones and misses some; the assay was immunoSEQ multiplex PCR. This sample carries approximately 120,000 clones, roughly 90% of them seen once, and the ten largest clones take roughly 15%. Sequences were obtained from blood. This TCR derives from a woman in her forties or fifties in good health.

CDR3 region: CASSHGGNLQPQHF. The CDR3 DNA is TGTGCCAGCAGTCACGGGGGGAATCTTCAGCCCCAGCATTTT. V usage is TRBV6-5 and J usage is TRBJ1-5, with a possible D match to TRBD1 (5 bases). V lost 5 bases, J lost 6 bases, and 14 bases lay in between. The CDR3 extends over 14 amino acids. Germline CDR1 is MNHEY and CDR2 is SVGAGI.